The rows below give T cell receptor beta chains drawn from one sample of a study of blood T cell repertoires in COVID-19. Produced via immunoSEQ multiplex PCR; TCRdb's table is partial and in-frame only. Found here are about 140,000 clones, 85% to 90% of them singletons; the top ten hold 11%. Material: peripheral blood. These receptors were collected from a woman older than 75 with acute or convalescent COVID-19. CDR3s include the opening cysteine and the closing phenylalanine or tryptophan. Each record gives: V gene, J gene, clone size, D gene, CDR3 DNA, CDR3 protein. D genes are given only for firm matches. Clone size, where shown, is once, few, many, or a class for clones that have expanded.

v_call: TRBV5-1; j_call: TRBJ1-6; clone_size: few; d_call: TRBD1; cdr3_nt: TGCGCCAGCAGAAGGGACAGTGATAATTCACCCCTCCACTTT; cdr3_aa: CASRRDSDNSPLHF
v_call: TRBV6-5; j_call: TRBJ2-5; clone_size: .; d_call: .; cdr3_nt: TGTGCCAGCAGTTACTCGACTCGAGAGACCCAGTACTTC; cdr3_aa: CASSYSTRETQYF
v_call: TRBV5-1; j_call: TRBJ2-5; clone_size: .; d_call: TRBD1; cdr3_nt: TGCGCCAGCAGCTCGGGACAGGGGAAAGGGGAGACCCAGTACTTC; cdr3_aa: CASSSGQGKGETQYF
v_call: TRBV27; j_call: TRBJ1-1; clone_size: .; d_call: .; cdr3_nt: TGTGCCAGCAGTTTGTGGGGGGGGAACACTGAAGCTTTCTTT; cdr3_aa: CASSLWGGNTEAFF
v_call: TRBV5-1; j_call: TRBJ2-1; clone_size: once; d_call: .; cdr3_nt: TGCGCCAGCAGCTCCAGCTCCTACAATGAGCAGTTCTTC; cdr3_aa: CASSSSSYNEQFF
v_call: TRBV5-4; j_call: TRBJ2-5; clone_size: .; d_call: TRBD2; cdr3_nt: TGTGCCAGCAGCTCAAAGCGGGGGGGACCTCAAGAGACCCAGTACTTC; cdr3_aa: CASSSKRGGPQETQYF
v_call: TRBV30; j_call: TRBJ2-7; clone_size: .; d_call: .; cdr3_nt: TGTGCCTGGAGTCGTGGGGGCCCATACGAGCAGTACTTC; cdr3_aa: CAWSRGGPYEQYF
v_call: TRBV2; j_call: TRBJ1-5; clone_size: .; d_call: .; cdr3_nt: TGTGCCAGCAGTAGGACAGCCAGCAATCAGCCCCAGCATTTT; cdr3_aa: CASSRTASNQPQHF
v_call: TRBV2; j_call: TRBJ1-2; clone_size: .; d_call: TRBD1; cdr3_nt: TGTGCCAGCGGACAGGGGGACTATCGGGGCTACACCTTC; cdr3_aa: CASGQGDYRGYTF
v_call: TRBV30; j_call: TRBJ1-4; clone_size: .; d_call: .; cdr3_nt: TGTGCCTGGAGTGGCACCACAAATGAAAAACTGTTTTTT; cdr3_aa: CAWSGTTNEKLFF
v_call: TRBV19; j_call: TRBJ1-2; clone_size: .; d_call: TRBD1; cdr3_nt: TGTGCCAGTAGTATGCGGACAGGAAATATCCTACCTAACTATGGCTACACCTTC; cdr3_aa: CASSMRTGNILPNYGYTF
v_call: TRBV27; j_call: TRBJ2-2; clone_size: .; d_call: TRBD1; cdr3_nt: TGTGCCAGCAGTTTAAACAGGGGGAACACCGGGGAGCTGTTTTTT; cdr3_aa: CASSLNRGNTGELFF
v_call: TRBV5-5; j_call: TRBJ1-2; clone_size: .; d_call: .; cdr3_nt: TGTGCCAGCAGCTTGGCGGCAGAGGGTGACACCTTC; cdr3_aa: CASSLAAEGDTF
v_call: TRBV3-1/TRBV3-2; j_call: TRBJ1-4; clone_size: .; d_call: TRBD1; cdr3_nt: TGTGCCAGCAGCTCCACGGGACAGGGTGAAAAACTGTTTTTT; cdr3_aa: CASSSTGQGEKLFF
v_call: TRBV5-1; j_call: TRBJ2-4; clone_size: .; d_call: .; cdr3_nt: TGCGCCAGCAGCTTGGCGGATTTCTCCGGGAACATTCAGTACTTC; cdr3_aa: CASSLADFSGNIQYF
v_call: TRBV6-1; j_call: TRBJ2-7; clone_size: few; d_call: .; cdr3_nt: TGTGCCAGCAGTGAAGCGTTCCAGGGGGGCTACGAGCAGTACTTC; cdr3_aa: CASSEAFQGGYEQYF
v_call: TRBV4-1; j_call: TRBJ1-5; clone_size: .; d_call: TRBD1; cdr3_nt: TGCGCCAGCAGCCAAAAGTCGGGACAGGGCGATCAGCCCCAGCATTTT; cdr3_aa: CASSQKSGQGDQPQHF
v_call: TRBV6-6; j_call: TRBJ1-6; clone_size: .; d_call: TRBD1; cdr3_nt: TGTGCCAGCAGTGCCCAAGGGGGCGTATATTCACCCCTCCACTTT; cdr3_aa: CASSAQGGVYSPLHF
v_call: TRBV2; j_call: TRBJ1-2; clone_size: .; d_call: .; cdr3_nt: TGTGCCAGCAGTGCTGCGGTCGGGAACTATGGCTACACCTTC; cdr3_aa: CASSAAVGNYGYTF
v_call: TRBV3-1/TRBV3-2; j_call: TRBJ1-1; clone_size: .; d_call: .; cdr3_nt: TGTGCCAGCAGCCAAGGCACAGCGAACACTGAAGCTTTCTTT; cdr3_aa: CASSQGTANTEAFF
v_call: TRBV3-1/TRBV3-2; j_call: TRBJ1-2; clone_size: .; d_call: .; cdr3_nt: TGTGCCAGCAGCCAAGAGAGCACAGGTCGGTATGGCTACACCTTC; cdr3_aa: CASSQESTGRYGYTF
v_call: TRBV6-5; j_call: TRBJ2-7; clone_size: few; d_call: TRBD2; cdr3_nt: TGTGCCAGCAGTTACGGGACTAGCGCCCACGAGCAGTACTTC; cdr3_aa: CASSYGTSAHEQYF
v_call: TRBV5-1; j_call: TRBJ1-4; clone_size: .; d_call: TRBD1; cdr3_nt: TGCGCCAGCAGCTTGGCGACTCAGGGGGACGAAAAACTGTTTTTT; cdr3_aa: CASSLATQGDEKLFF
v_call: TRBV6-5; j_call: TRBJ2-3; clone_size: .; d_call: .; cdr3_nt: TGTGCCAGCAGTTACCAGATGGGGGCGACAGATACGCAGTATTTT; cdr3_aa: CASSYQMGATDTQYF
v_call: TRBV11-1; j_call: TRBJ2-6; clone_size: .; d_call: .; cdr3_nt: TGTGCCAGCAGCCCTGGTAGCTCTGGGGCCAACGTCCTGACTTTC; cdr3_aa: CASSPGSSGANVLTF
v_call: TRBV7-3; j_call: TRBJ2-7; clone_size: .; d_call: TRBD2; cdr3_nt: TGTGCCAGCAGCCCGTCGGGAGGGGGTTTCTACGAGCAGTACTTC; cdr3_aa: CASSPSGGGFYEQYF
v_call: TRBV24-1; j_call: TRBJ2-5; clone_size: .; d_call: TRBD1; cdr3_nt: TGTGCCACCAGTGCTAGCCCGGGCCAGGGGGCCTGGGAGACCCAGTACTTC; cdr3_aa: CATSASPGQGAWETQYF
v_call: TRBV7-9; j_call: TRBJ1-1; clone_size: .; d_call: .; cdr3_nt: TGTGCCAGCAGCTTAGGGGCTGGGGCCGGGGCTTTCTTT; cdr3_aa: CASSLGAGAGAFF
v_call: TRBV6-2/TRBV6-3; j_call: TRBJ1-1; clone_size: .; d_call: .; cdr3_nt: TGTGCCAGCAGTTACGCAGGGGCTCGAACTGAAGCTTTCTTT; cdr3_aa: CASSYAGARTEAFF
v_call: TRBV9; j_call: TRBJ2-3; clone_size: .; d_call: .; cdr3_nt: TGTGCCAGCAGCGCCGGGCAGGGCCCAGATACGCAGTATTTT; cdr3_aa: CASSAGQGPDTQYF
v_call: TRBV11-2; j_call: TRBJ1-1; clone_size: .; d_call: .; cdr3_nt: TGTGCCAGCAGCTTGACGACAGACCCGAACACTGAAGCTTTCTTT; cdr3_aa: CASSLTTDPNTEAFF
v_call: TRBV6-5; j_call: TRBJ2-1; clone_size: .; d_call: .; cdr3_nt: TGTGCCGCGGGGGCGGCAACCTACAATGAGCAGTTCTTC; cdr3_aa: CAAGAATYNEQFF
v_call: TRBV7-7; j_call: TRBJ2-1; clone_size: .; d_call: TRBD2; cdr3_nt: TGTGCTAGCAGCTTAGACTGGTCTAGCGGAAATGAGCAGTTCTTC; cdr3_aa: CASSLDWSSGNEQFF
v_call: TRBV2; j_call: TRBJ1-6; clone_size: .; d_call: TRBD1; cdr3_nt: TGTGCCAGCAGGGGGGACAGCTCCTATAATTCACCCCTCCACTTT; cdr3_aa: CASRGDSSYNSPLHF
v_call: TRBV27; j_call: TRBJ1-5; clone_size: .; d_call: .; cdr3_nt: TGTGCCAGCGCCGGGGGAAACAATCAGCCCCAGCATTTT; cdr3_aa: CASAGGNNQPQHF
v_call: TRBV9; j_call: TRBJ2-1; clone_size: .; d_call: TRBD2; cdr3_nt: TGTGCCAGCAGCGTAGGCGGGGGGGCCTACAATGAGCAGTTCTTC; cdr3_aa: CASSVGGGAYNEQFF
v_call: TRBV2; j_call: TRBJ1-4; clone_size: .; d_call: .; cdr3_nt: TGTGCCAGCAGTGGTCAAGGGAGAGGTAATGAAAAACTGTTTTTT; cdr3_aa: CASSGQGRGNEKLFF
v_call: TRBV5-4; j_call: TRBJ2-2; clone_size: .; d_call: TRBD2; cdr3_nt: TGTGCCAGCAGCTTTACTAGCGGGGTCACCGGGGAGCTGTTTTTT; cdr3_aa: CASSFTSGVTGELFF
v_call: TRBV5-1; j_call: TRBJ1-6; clone_size: .; d_call: TRBD1; cdr3_nt: TGCGCCAGCAGCCCGGGACAGTTTAATTCACCCCTCCACTTT; cdr3_aa: CASSPGQFNSPLHF
v_call: TRBV2; j_call: TRBJ2-7; clone_size: .; d_call: TRBD1; cdr3_nt: TGTGCCAGCAGGGGTACAGGGGGCAACGAGCAGTACTTC; cdr3_aa: CASRGTGGNEQYF
v_call: TRBV7-9; j_call: TRBJ1-2; clone_size: .; d_call: TRBD1; cdr3_nt: TGTGCCAGCACCCGACAGGGTAACTATGGCTACACCTTC; cdr3_aa: CASTRQGNYGYTF
v_call: TRBV7-2; j_call: TRBJ2-7; clone_size: once; d_call: .; cdr3_nt: TGTGCCAGCAGCAGCCGGGACAAGACCTACGAGCAGTACTTC; cdr3_aa: CASSSRDKTYEQYF
v_call: TRBV10-3; j_call: TRBJ2-5; clone_size: .; d_call: .; cdr3_nt: TGTGCCATCAGCCCGGGGGAGACCCAGTACTTC; cdr3_aa: CAISPGETQYF
v_call: TRBV11-2; j_call: TRBJ2-2; clone_size: .; d_call: .; cdr3_nt: TGTGCCAGCAGTTCAGGGCGTTATGGCACCGGGGAGCTGTTTTTT; cdr3_aa: CASSSGRYGTGELFF
v_call: TRBV6-5; j_call: TRBJ1-2; clone_size: once; d_call: .; cdr3_nt: TGTGCCAGCAGTTACTCGGGACATTACTATGGCTACACCTTC; cdr3_aa: CASSYSGHYYGYTF
v_call: TRBV7-2; j_call: TRBJ2-5; clone_size: once; d_call: TRBD2; cdr3_nt: TGTGCCAGCGGAATCGGGCTAGCGGGACCCCAAGAGACCCAGTACTTC; cdr3_aa: CASGIGLAGPQETQYF
v_call: TRBV29-1; j_call: TRBJ1-3; clone_size: .; d_call: .; cdr3_nt: TGCAGCGTTGAGTTGAGGGTCGAGTCCCCGGACACCATATATTTT; cdr3_aa: CSVELRVESPDTIYF
v_call: TRBV7-3; j_call: TRBJ1-1; clone_size: .; d_call: .; cdr3_nt: TGTGCCAGCAGCTTGGGGGCAGGGAACACTGAAGCTTTCTTT; cdr3_aa: CASSLGAGNTEAFF
v_call: TRBV2; j_call: TRBJ2-7; clone_size: .; d_call: .; cdr3_nt: TGTGCCAGCAACGCAGCGGGTTTGAGCTCCTACGAGCAGTACTTC; cdr3_aa: CASNAAGLSSYEQYF
v_call: TRBV15; j_call: TRBJ1-4; clone_size: .; d_call: TRBD1; cdr3_nt: TGTGCCACCAGCAAAAAGGGGGCAGGGGTTGAAAAACTGTTTTTT; cdr3_aa: CATSKKGAGVEKLFF
v_call: TRBV24-1; j_call: TRBJ2-2; clone_size: .; d_call: .; cdr3_nt: TGTGCCACCAGTGCCGGGGTGGCCGGGGAGCTGTTTTTT; cdr3_aa: CATSAGVAGELFF
v_call: TRBV19; j_call: TRBJ1-3; clone_size: .; d_call: .; cdr3_nt: TGTGCCAGTAGTAGCTCGAGCGGGTCTGGAAACACCATATATTTT; cdr3_aa: CASSSSSGSGNTIYF